The TCR beta chain under discussion was sequenced for a study of blood T cell repertoires in COVID-19. This clone was seen only once. The junction and the germline gene differ at one end; a read error may be behind it. Germline V gives CDR1 SGHDT, CDR2 YYEEEE. The length of the CDR3 is 14 residues. Original processing methods: From reference gene primer amplification, estimates of nucleated cell counts were derived. Some clones are missing from TCRdb's copy, which holds only in-frame ones; the method was immunoSEQ multiplex PCR. V and J calls and clone size are as listed in that table; D and trimming were resolved from the DNA. The sample shows over 200,000 clones, about 83% of them seen only once.

Source material: peripheral blood. The clonotype originates from a man at least 80 years old with acute or convalescent COVID-19. The chain links TRBV5-6 to TRBJ2-3; possible D gene TRBD2, 5 bases. In DNA, the CDR3 is TGTGCCAGCAGCTTGGCGGAGGTACGGCAGGCAAAGGATTTT. Translation gives CASSLAEVRQAKDF. Full variable domain (rest looked up from reference TRBV5-6 and TRBJ2-3): DAGVTQSPTHLIKTRGQQVTLRCSPKSGHDTVSWYQQALGQGPQFIFQYYEEEERQRGNFPDRFSGHQFPNYSSELNVNALLLGDSALYLCASSLAEVRQAKDFGPGTRLTVL.